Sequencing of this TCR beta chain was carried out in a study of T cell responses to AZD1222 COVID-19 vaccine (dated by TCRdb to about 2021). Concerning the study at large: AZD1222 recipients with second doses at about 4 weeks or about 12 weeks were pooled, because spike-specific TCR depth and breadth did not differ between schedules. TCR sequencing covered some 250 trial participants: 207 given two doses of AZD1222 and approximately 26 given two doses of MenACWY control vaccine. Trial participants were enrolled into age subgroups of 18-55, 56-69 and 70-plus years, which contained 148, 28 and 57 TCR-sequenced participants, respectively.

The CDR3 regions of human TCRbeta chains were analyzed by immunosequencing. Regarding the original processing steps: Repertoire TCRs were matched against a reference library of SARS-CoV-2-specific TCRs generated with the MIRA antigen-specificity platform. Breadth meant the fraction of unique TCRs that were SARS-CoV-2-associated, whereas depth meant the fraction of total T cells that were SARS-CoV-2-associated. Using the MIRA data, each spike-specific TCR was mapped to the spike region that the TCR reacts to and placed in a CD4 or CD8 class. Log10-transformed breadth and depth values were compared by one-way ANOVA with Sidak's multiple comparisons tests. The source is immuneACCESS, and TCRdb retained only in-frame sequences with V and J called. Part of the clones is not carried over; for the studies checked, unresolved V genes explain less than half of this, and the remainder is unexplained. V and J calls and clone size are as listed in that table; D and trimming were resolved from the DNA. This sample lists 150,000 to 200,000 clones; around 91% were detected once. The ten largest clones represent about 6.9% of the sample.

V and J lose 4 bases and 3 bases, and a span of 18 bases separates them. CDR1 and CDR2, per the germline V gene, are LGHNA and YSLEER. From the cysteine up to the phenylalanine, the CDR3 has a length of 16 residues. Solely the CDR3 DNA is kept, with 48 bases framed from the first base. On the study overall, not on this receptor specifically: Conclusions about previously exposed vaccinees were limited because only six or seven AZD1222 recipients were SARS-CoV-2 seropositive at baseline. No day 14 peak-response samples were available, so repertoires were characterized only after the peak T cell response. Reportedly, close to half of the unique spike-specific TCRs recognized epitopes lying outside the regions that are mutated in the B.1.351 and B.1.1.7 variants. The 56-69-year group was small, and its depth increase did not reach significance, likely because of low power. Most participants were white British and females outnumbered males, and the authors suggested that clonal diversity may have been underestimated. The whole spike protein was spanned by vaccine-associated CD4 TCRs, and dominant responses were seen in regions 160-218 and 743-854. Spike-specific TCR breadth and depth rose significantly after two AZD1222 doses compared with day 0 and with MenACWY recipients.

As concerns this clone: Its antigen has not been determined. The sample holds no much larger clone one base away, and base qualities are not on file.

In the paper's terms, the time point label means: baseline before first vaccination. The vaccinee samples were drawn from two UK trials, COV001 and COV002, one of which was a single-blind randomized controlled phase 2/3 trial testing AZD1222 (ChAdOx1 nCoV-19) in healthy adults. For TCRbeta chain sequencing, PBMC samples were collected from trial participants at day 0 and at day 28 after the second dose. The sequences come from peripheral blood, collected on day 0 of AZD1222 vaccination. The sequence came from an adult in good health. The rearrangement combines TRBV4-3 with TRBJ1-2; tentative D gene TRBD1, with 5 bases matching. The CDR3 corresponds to CASSPARGVFDYGYTF. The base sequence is TGCGCCAGCAGCCCAGCCCGAGGGGTATTTGACTATGGCTACACCTTC.